This T cell receptor (beta chain) appears in the sequencing data of a study of cytomegalovirus exposure and HLA in healthy donors. Remarks on this clone: Its antigen is not known.

Germline assignment: CDR1 MNHNY and CDR2 SVGAGI (reference sequence). The CDR3 is 16 residues long. Losses at the gene ends were 6 bases for V and 2 bases for J; bases not matched to a gene: 5. PCR used 60 Vbeta primers and 13 Jbeta primers. Method: immunoSEQ multiplex PCR; TCRdb's copy keeps in-frame clones and lacks some. The repertoire holds around 130,000 clones, with around 80% as singletons. Findings and caveats of the study: Rates of TCR association differed by HLA locus in a later analysis, with DRB1 highest and HLA-C lowest. High specificity and sensitivity for cytomegalovirus status were reported for the classifier. Among TCR beta chains, those listed as cytomegalovirus-associated numbered some 160. HLA restriction was apparent for most CMV-associated TCR beta chains in a later analysis.

The sample consisted of PBMCs. The receptor's source is a woman under 30 in good health and CMV-seronegative. The chain has TRBV6-6 and TRBJ2-3; 13 nucleotides match TRBD2. DNA for the CDR3: TGTGCCAGCAGCCTCGGACTAGCGGGAGCCACAGATACGCAGTATTTT. Protein sequence: CASSLGLAGATDTQYF.